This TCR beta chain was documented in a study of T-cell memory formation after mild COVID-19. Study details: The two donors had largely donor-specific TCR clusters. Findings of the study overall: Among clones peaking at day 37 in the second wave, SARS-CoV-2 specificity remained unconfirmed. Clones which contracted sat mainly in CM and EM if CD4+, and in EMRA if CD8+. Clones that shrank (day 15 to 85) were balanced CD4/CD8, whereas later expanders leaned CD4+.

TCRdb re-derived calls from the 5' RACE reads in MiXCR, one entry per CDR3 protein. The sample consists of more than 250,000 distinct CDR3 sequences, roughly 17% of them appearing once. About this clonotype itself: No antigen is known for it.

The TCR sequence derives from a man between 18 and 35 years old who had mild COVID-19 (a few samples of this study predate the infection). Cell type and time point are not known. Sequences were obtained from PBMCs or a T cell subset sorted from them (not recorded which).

As DNA, the CDR3 is TGTGCCAGCAGGGCCAGACTAGCGGACACCGGGGAGCTGTTTTTT. Translation gives CASRARLADTGELFF. The chain joins TRBV12-3 or TRBV12-4 to TRBJ2-2; TRBD2 matches at 9 bases. The CDR3 is 15 residues long. With V trimmed by 6 bases and J by 3 bases, 5 bases remained unmatched.